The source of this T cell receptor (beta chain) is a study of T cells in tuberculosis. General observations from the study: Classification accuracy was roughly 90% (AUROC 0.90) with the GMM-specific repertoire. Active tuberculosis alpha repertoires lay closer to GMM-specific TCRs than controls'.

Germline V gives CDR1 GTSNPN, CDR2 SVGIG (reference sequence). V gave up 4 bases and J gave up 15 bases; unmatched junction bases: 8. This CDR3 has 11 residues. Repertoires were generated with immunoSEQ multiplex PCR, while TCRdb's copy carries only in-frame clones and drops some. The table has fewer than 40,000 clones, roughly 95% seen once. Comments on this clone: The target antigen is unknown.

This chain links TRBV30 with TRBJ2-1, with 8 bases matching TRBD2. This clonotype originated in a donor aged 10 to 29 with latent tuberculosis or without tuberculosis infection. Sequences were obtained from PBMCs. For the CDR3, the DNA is TGTGCCTGGACCAAGACTAGCGTACCGTTCTTC. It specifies CAWTKTSVPFF.